These T cell receptor beta chains were read from a single sample in a study of blood T cell repertoires in COVID-19. Generated by immunoSEQ multiplex PCR, the TCRdb table keeps only in-frame clones and is missing some. The data contain around 80,000 clones, about 80% of them singletons. The specimen sequenced was peripheral blood. The receptors derive from a man aged 45-60 years with active or convalescent COVID-19. CDR3s include the opening cysteine and the closing phenylalanine or tryptophan.

J gene | V gene | CDR3 length | CDR3 protein
TRBJ2-3 | TRBV7-8 | 12 | CASSPDPGRQYF
TRBJ2-7 | TRBV11-2 | 15 | CASSSRRLASYEQYF
TRBJ1-1 | TRBV10-3 | 15 | CATSEGRGMNTEAFF
TRBJ2-1 | TRBV12-3/TRBV12-4 | 13 | CASNRQGLHEQFF
TRBJ2-2 | TRBV11-3 | 13 | CASSLHIGGELFF
TRBJ2-1 | TRBV6-6 | 14 | CASSYSTVYNEQFF
TRBJ2-7 | TRBV2 | 18 | CASKEKADPLTRLTYRYF
TRBJ1-2 | TRBV7-3 | 14 | CASSPGTSNYGYTF
TRBJ1-2 | TRBV6-5 | 14 | CASSYSRVSHGYTF
TRBJ2-1 | TRBV9 | 16 | CASSLDPGTSGGEQFF
TRBJ1-2 | TRBV7-9 | 14 | CASSPPGTGGWYTF
TRBJ1-1 | TRBV18 | 16 | CASSPNRGDSGTEAFF
TRBJ1-4 | TRBV5-1 | 16 | CASSGGELGANEKLFF
TRBJ2-7 | TRBV7-9 | 14 | CASSLAESSYEQYF
TRBJ1-2 | TRBV7-3 | 13 | CASSRGQGDGYTF
TRBJ2-1 | TRBV5-4 | 16 | CASSLDLSGADNEQFF
TRBJ1-2 | TRBV7-3 | 13 | CASSLSTGDGYTF
TRBJ1-2 | TRBV27 | 14 | CASSLHSEGYGYTF
TRBJ1-2 | TRBV6-5 | 14 | CASSAGSANYGYTF
TRBJ2-3 | TRBV27 | 11 | CASSFGDTQYF
TRBJ1-6 | TRBV5-1 | 15 | CASSFNRGYNSPLHF
TRBJ2-1 | TRBV12-3/TRBV12-4 | 12 | CASRSQGYEQFF
TRBJ2-5 | TRBV18 | 13 | CASSEDSGETQYF
TRBJ2-2 | TRBV4-1 | 17 | CASSRAQGTVRGGELFF
TRBJ2-7 | TRBV24-1 | 12 | CATSDPGTSKYF
TRBJ2-2 | TRBV19 | 13 | CASSQVHTGELFF
TRBJ2-7 | TRBV6-5 | 13 | CASSYDRGHEQYF
TRBJ1-4 | TRBV5-1 | 14 | CASSLDRSNEKLFF
TRBJ2-7 | TRBV27 | 13 | CASSKPLGSEQYF
TRBJ2-7 | TRBV3-1/TRBV3-2 | 16 | CASSQGLSGPGYEQYF
TRBJ2-3 | TRBV29-1 | 14 | CSASGRGTTDTQYF
TRBJ1-4 | TRBV11-2 | 15 | CASSLGGQGNEKLFF
TRBJ2-3 | TRBV19 | 15 | CASASGKEVTDTQYF
TRBJ1-5 | TRBV2 | 17 | CASSHRQGEISNQPQHF
TRBJ2-1 | TRBV4-3 | 15 | CASSQDKTDWVDPFF
TRBJ1-6 | TRBV7-2 | 13 | CASSGAVNSPLHF
TRBJ2-1 | TRBV27 | 15 | CASSFLAGGQNEQFF
TRBJ2-2 | TRBV5-5 | 17 | CASSLGRGQLNTGELFF